The 27 T cell receptor beta chains presented below share a single source sample, sequenced in a study of T cell clones after liver transplantation. TCRdb's copy holds only in-frame clones and misses some; the assay was immunoSEQ multiplex PCR. This sample has 65,000 to 85,000 clones, with roughly 84% found just once. The sequencing used CD4+ T cells from blood, collected about 50 months after liver transplant. All receptors derive from a human patient who received a liver transplant. Some T cells may trace back to the graft donor.

The chain uses TRBV9 and TRBJ1-6, with 8 positions matching TRBD1. Trimming cost V 3 bases and J 3 bases; bases outside gene matches: 2. The germline V gene encodes CDR1 SGDLS and CDR2 YYNGEE. This CDR3 region has 15 residues. The CDR3 sequence: CASSAGQDYNSPLHF. The DNA of the CDR3 is TGTGCCAGCAGCGCGGGACAGGACTATAATTCACCCCTCCACTTT.

The chain has TRBV6-5 and TRBJ1-2, with D unresolved. The V gene's germline CDR1 is MNHEY and CDR2 SVGAGI. The CDR3 is 12 amino acids. With 7 bases removed from V and 9 bases from J, the gap between germline ends came to 15 bases. In DNA form, the CDR3 reads TGTGCCAGCAAGATCGTCGGCGGCCGCTACACCTTC. It translates to CASKIVGGRYTF.

This chain joins TRBV11-2 and TRBJ1-2, with D tentatively TRBD1 (6 bases). The V end lost 4 bases, the J end lost 6 bases, and 24 bases lay between the germline ends. The V gene's germline CDR1 is SGHAT and CDR2 FQNNGV. The CDR3 runs to 17 residues. The CDR3 sequence is CASSSQKRPTGLNGYTF. CDR3 DNA: TGTGCCAGCAGCTCCCAAAAGAGACCGACAGGACTGAATGGCTACACCTTC.

The chain uses TRBV11-2 and TRBJ1-1, with a tentative D call TRBD1 (6 bases). CDR1 and CDR2 (germline): SGHAT, FQNNGV. The CDR3 consists of 15 residues. The V end lost 5 bases, the J end lost 5 bases, and 18 bases lay between the germline ends. The CDR3 is CASSASSGAGTEAFF. The CDR3 nucleotides read TGTGCCAGCAGCGCCTCATCAGGGGCAGGTACTGAAGCTTTCTTT.

This chain links TRBV5-6 with TRBJ1-6, with D possibly matching TRBD1 (5 bases). The germline CDR1 and CDR2 sequences are SGHDT and YYEEEE. The CDR3 contains 16 residues. Trimming pared 5 bases from V and 0 bases from J, leaving 12 bases between. DNA of the CDR3: TGTGCCAGCAGAGAAGCTGACAGCTCCTATAATTCACCCCTCCACTTT. This gives the protein CASREADSSYNSPLHF.

The chain couples TRBV7-2 to TRBJ1-3, with TRBD1 as a possible D gene (5 bases). Germline assignment: CDR1 SGHTA and CDR2 FQGNSA. The CDR3 is 14 amino acids. V was shortened by 6 bases and J by 7 bases, with 16 bases between the two germline ends. CDR3 in amino acids: CASSSQWGGNTIYF. The CDR3 nucleotides read TGTGCCAGCAGTTCTCAATGGGGGGGGAACACCATATATTTT.

The chain carries TRBV4-2 and TRBJ2-1; 13 positions match TRBD2. Germline loops: CDR1 LGHNA, CDR2 YNFKEQ. The CDR3 has 19 amino acids. Trimming at V came to 0 bases and at J to 2 bases, leaving 7 bases not matched to a gene. This chain's CDR3 is CASSQESGLAGRTYNEQFF. CDR3 sequence (DNA): TGTGCCAGCAGCCAAGAATCGGGACTAGCGGGGAGAACCTACAATGAGCAGTTCTTC.

This sequence joins TRBV5-1 and TRBJ2-7; D gene uncertain. CDR3 length: 13 amino acids. The germline gives CDR1 SGHRS, CDR2 YFSETQ. Trimming left V 2 bases short and J 2 bases short, with 8 bases between. CDR3 sequence (DNA): TGCGCCAGCAGCTTAGCACAGACCTACGAGCAGTACTTC. This codes for CASSLAQTYEQYF. Complete variable domain (other parts from reference TRBV5-1 and TRBJ2-7): KAGVTQTPRYLIKTRGQQVTLSCSPISGHRSVSWYQQTPGQGLQFLFEYFSETQRNKGNFPGRFSGRQFSNSRSEMNVSTLELGDSALYLCASSLAQTYEQYFGPGTRLTVT.

The J gene is TRBJ2-5, the V gene TRBV5-6; a possible D gene is TRBD1 (6 bases). Germline V CDR1 and CDR2: SGHDT, YYEEEE. The CDR3 runs 14 residues. V lost 5 bases to trimming and J lost 0 bases, with 11 bases between them. CDR3 nucleotides: TGTGCCAGCAGACCTGGACAGCACCAAGAGACCCAGTACTTC. Its translation is CASRPGQHQETQYF. Looking up the rest from reference TRBV5-6 and TRBJ2-5 gives the full variable domain: DAGVTQSPTHLIKTRGQQVTLRCSPKSGHDTVSWYQQALGQGPQFIFQYYEEEERQRGNFPDRFSGHQFPNYSSELNVNALLLGDSALYLCASRPGQHQETQYFGPGTRLLVL.

V gene TRBV5-4 combines with J gene TRBJ1-6; 7 bases are shared with TRBD1. V was pared by 3 bases and J by 7 bases, with 7 bases of the junction left unmatched. In germline, CDR1 is SGHNT, CDR2 YYREEE (reference sequence). This CDR3 is 15 amino acids long. The CDR3 here is CASSWGQRRNSPLHF. For the CDR3, the DNA is TGTGCCAGCAGCTGGGGACAGCGTCGGAATTCACCCCTCCACTTT.

Remarks on this clone: Germline is not matched at one junction end, which may reflect a read error. The chain carries TRBV7-3 and TRBJ2-6; D gene unclear. CDR1 SGHTA and CDR2 FQGTGA come from the germline V gene. The CDR3 length is 15 residues. This chain's CDR3 is CASSITESGANVLTF. The CDR3 DNA reads TGTGCCAGCAGCATAACTGAGTCTGGGGCCAACGTCCTGACTTTC.

The J gene is TRBJ1-5, the V gene TRBV5-5; D is uncertain. The CDR3 contains 14 residues. Trimming shortened V by 2 bases and J by 4 bases, and 10 bases separated the two germline ends. The germline V gene has CDR1 SGHKS and CDR2 YYEKEE (reference sequence). The CDR3: CASSFGQTNQPQHF. The CDR3 DNA is TGTGCCAGCAGCTTTGGGCAGACGAATCAGCCCCAGCATTTT.

V gene TRBV5-5 combines with J gene TRBJ1-4, with D unclear. The CDR3 consists of 13 residues. The germline CDR1 and CDR2 sequences are SGHKS and YYEKEE (reference sequence). Trimming cost V 1 base and J 5 bases, with 6 bases left between them. The CDR3 DNA follows: TGTGCCAGCAGCTTGCGCGGGAATGAAAAACTGTTTTTT. This translates into CASSLRGNEKLFF.

The genes are TRBV4-3 and TRBJ1-4; TRBD1 aligns across 7 bases. The V gene's germline CDR1 is LGHNA and CDR2 YSLEER. The CDR3 has 16 residues. Germline trimming cut 1 base from V and 8 bases from J; bases unmatched to any gene: 10. The CDR3 nucleotides are TGCGCCAGCAGCCAAGCAAGGGGGAAGGGACAGGAAAAACTGTTTTTT. Protein: CASSQARGKGQEKLFF.

In its sample, this clone was seen a few times. The chain links TRBV29-1 to TRBJ2-2, with a tentative D call TRBD2 (6 bases). Trimming removed 7 bases at V and 2 bases at J, with 14 bases between. This CDR3 has 14 residues. In germline, CDR1 is SQVTM, CDR2 ANQGSEA. CDR3 in amino acids: CSARRDFNTGELFF. In nucleotides, the CDR3 is TGCAGCGCCCGGAGGGATTTCAACACCGGGGAGCTGTTTTTT.

V and J are TRBV30 and TRBJ1-2, with D uncertain. From germline, CDR1 is GTSNPN and CDR2 SVGIG (reference sequence). Trimming pared 0 bases from V and 8 bases from J, leaving 22 bases between. This CDR3 comprises 16 residues. CDR3 sequence (DNA): TGTGCCTGGAGTGTATCTCTAGTTGGGCAGGAACACGGCTACACCTTC. Residues: CAWSVSLVGQEHGYTF.

The CDR3 DNA reads TGTGCCAGCAGCGCCCGAGTAGACTCCTACAATGAGCAGTTCTTC. Translating it yields CASSARVDSYNEQFF. The chain links TRBV9 to TRBJ2-1, with D hard to call. CDR3 length equals 15 residues. Germline V CDR1 and CDR2: SGDLS, YYNGEE. V gave up 3 bases and J gave up 0 bases, with 10 bases separating them. Together with reference TRBV9 and TRBJ2-1, the CDR3 gives the full variable domain: DSGVTQTPKHLITATGQRVTLRCSPRSGDLSVYWYQQSLDQGLQFLIQYYNGEERAKGNILERFSAQQFPDLHSELNLSSLELGDSALYFCASSARVDSYNEQFFGPGTRLTVL.

This clone appeared once. The gene calls are TRBV11-2 and TRBJ1-5; D gene unclear. This CDR3 is 13 amino acids long. Deletions cut 5 bases from V and 3 bases from J, with 8 bases between. Germline assignment: CDR1 SGHAT and CDR2 FQNNGV. CDR3 nucleotides: TGTGCCAGCAGCATCGGGGACAATCAGCCCCAGCATTTT. Its protein product is CASSIGDNQPQHF. Full variable domain (outside the CDR3, taken from reference TRBV11-2 and TRBJ1-5): EAGVAQSPRYKIIEKRQSVAFWCNPISGHATLYWYQQILGQGPKLLIQFQNNGVVDDSQLPKDRFSAERLKGVDSTLKIQPAKLEDSAVYLCASSIGDNQPQHFGDGTRLSIL.

The J gene is TRBJ2-7, the V gene TRBV5-1; 10 nucleotides align to TRBD2. Germline loops: CDR1 SGHRS, CDR2 YFSETQ. The CDR3 runs 14 residues. V lost 5 bases to trimming and J lost 4 bases; unmatched junction nucleotides: 6. The CDR3 nucleotides read TGCGCCAGCAGTCAGATAGCGGGGGGTTACGAGCAGTACTTC. Amino acids: CASSQIAGGYEQYF.

The chain carries TRBV7-2 and TRBJ2-7, with 7 bases fitting TRBD2. J lost 2 bases, V lost 6 bases, and 7 bases had no gene match. There are 14 residues in the CDR3. Looked up from germline, CDR1 is SGHTA and CDR2 is FQGNSA. Here the CDR3 DNA reads TGTGCCAGCAGTCGGGGGGTGATTACCTACGAGCAGTACTTC. Residues: CASSRGVITYEQYF.

There are a few counts of this clone. The V gene is TRBV4-2, the J gene TRBJ2-1; possibly TRBD2 for D (6 bases). Looked up from germline, CDR1 is LGHNA and CDR2 is YNFKEQ. The CDR3 sequence is 15 residues long. V was clipped by 0 bases and J by 7 bases, with 13 bases between them. The CDR3 region has the DNA TGTGCCAGCAGCCAAGAAAGTCGGGAGACAAATGAGCAGTTCTTC. This translates into CASSQESRETNEQFF.

The rearrangement links TRBV5-5 to TRBJ2-7; 8 bases map to TRBD1. The CDR3 covers 13 residues. Germline V gene sequence: CDR1 SGHKS, CDR2 YYEKEE (reference sequence). The V gene end was trimmed by 4 bases and the J gene end by 7 bases; junction bases not matched to a gene: 7. The CDR3 bases are TGTGCCAGCAGCCCGACAGGGGTGGGGGAGCAGTACTTC. Its protein is CASSPTGVGEQYF.

The J gene is TRBJ2-1, the V gene TRBV6-4, with 10 bases lining up with TRBD2. Germline CDR1 reads MRHNA; CDR2 reads SNTAGT. This CDR3 is 14 amino acids long. J lost 3 bases, V lost 5 bases, and 1 base had no gene match. The CDR3 DNA reads TGTGCCAGCAGTAGCGGGAGGGACTACAATGAGCAGTTCTTC. As protein: CASSSGRDYNEQFF.

The CDR3 DNA sequence: TGCAGCGGTAGCTCGGTCACAGATACGCAGTATTTT. This translates into CSGSSVTDTQYF. This chain links TRBV29-1 with TRBJ2-3, with D unclear. This CDR3 spans 12 amino acids. V dropped 7 bases and J dropped 2 bases, with 10 bases sitting between them. In germline, CDR1 is SQVTM, CDR2 ANQGSEA.

A single count supports this clone. This chain joins TRBV5-4 and TRBJ1-1, with no clear D. The CDR3 consists of 14 residues. The ends were cut back, 0 bases at V and 1 base at J, with 7 bases in the middle. Germline CDR1 reads SGHNT; CDR2 reads YYREEE (reference sequence). The CDR3 is CASSLGQTNTEAFF. For the CDR3, the DNA is TGTGCCAGCAGCTTGGGCCAGACGAACACTGAAGCTTTCTTT.

V is TRBV28 and J is TRBJ2-3, with D uncertain. CDR1 MDHEN and CDR2 SYDVKM come from the germline V gene. Trimming pared 7 bases from V and 6 bases from J, leaving 11 bases between. The length of the CDR3 is 12 residues. The CDR3 DNA reads TGTGCCAGCACCGAAGGGCGCGATACGCAGTATTTT. Translating gives CASTEGRDTQYF.

This sequence joins TRBV7-8 and TRBJ1-2; 10 bases align to TRBD1. CDR1 and CDR2 from the germline V gene are SGHVS and FQNEAQ. V dropped 1 base and J dropped 3; count of bases not matched to a gene: 11. The CDR3 sequence is 18 residues long. This chain's CDR3 is CASSLVRDRGSSDYGYTF. As DNA, the CDR3 is TGTGCCAGCAGCTTAGTAAGGGACAGGGGTAGCTCAGACTATGGCTACACCTTC.